The 17 T cell receptor beta chains below were found in one sample sequenced in a study of blood T cell repertoires in COVID-19. Assay used: immunoSEQ multiplex PCR; TCRdb lists only in-frame clones, some missing. Of around 260,000 clones in the sample, around 87% were seen once. The sequenced material came from peripheral blood. The receptors originated from a woman in her 40s who had recovered from COVID-19.

The chain uses TRBV6-5 and TRBJ2-5; weak D call: TRBD1 (6 bases). V was clipped by 6 bases and J by 0 bases, with 11 bases between them. Germline-derived CDR1 and CDR2 are MNHEY and SVGAGI. The CDR3 consists of 14 residues. CDR3 sequence (DNA): TGTGCCAGCAGGGGACACACTAACCAAGAGACCCAGTACTTC. This translates into CASRGHTNQETQYF.

The V gene is TRBV2, the J gene TRBJ1-6, with TRBD1 identical over 8 bases. CDR1 is SNHLY, CDR2 FYNNEI, per germline. The CDR3 length is 12 residues. Trimming cost V 5 bases and J 12 bases; bases outside gene matches: 3. In DNA form, the CDR3 reads TGTGCCAGCAGTCCCGGGACAGGACCCCTCCACTTT. It specifies CASSPGTGPLHF.

The V and J genes are TRBV30 and TRBJ1-1, with D maybe TRBD1 (5 bases). Germline V gene lookup returns CDR1 GTSNPN and CDR2 SVGIG (reference sequence). Trimming cost V 1 base and J 1 base, with 7 bases left between them. The CDR3 covers 13 residues. The CDR3 DNA sequence: TGTGCCTGGAGTGGACAGACGAACACTGAAGCTTTCTTT. The encoded protein is CAWSGQTNTEAFF.

The chain is built from TRBV11-2 and TRBJ2-7; D is unclear. CDR1 is SGHAT, CDR2 FQNNGV, per germline. Deletions cut 2 bases from V and 3 bases from J, with 5 bases between. This CDR3 spans 12 amino acids. This CDR3 reads CASSLNSYEQYF. DNA for the CDR3: TGTGCCAGCAGCTTAAACAGCTACGAGCAGTACTTC.

Written as DNA, the CDR3 is TGTGCCAGCAGCTTAGGCGTTGGGCACCCCCAGCATTTT. Its translation: CASSLGVGHPQHF. This chain connects TRBV7-8 to TRBJ1-5; D call uncertain. Between the trimmed V and J ends, which lost 1 base and 10 bases, there was a span of 11 bases. CDR3 length equals 13 residues. Germline V gene lookup returns CDR1 SGHVS and CDR2 FQNEAQ.

CDR3 nucleotide sequence: TGTGCCAGCTCACCTAGAGCGGGGGATAGTGAAAAACTGTTTTTT. It is translated as CASSPRAGDSEKLFF. The chain links TRBV18 to TRBJ1-4; possible D gene TRBD1, 5 bases. In germline, CDR1 is KGHSH, CDR2 LQKENI. With 3 bases removed from V and 7 bases from J, the gap between germline ends came to 15 bases. CDR3 size: 15 residues.

V is TRBV6-5 and J is TRBJ2-7; 9 bases match TRBD2. From germline, CDR1 is MNHEY and CDR2 SVGAGI. The ends lost 3 bases at V and 0 bases at J; junction bases unmatched: 3. This CDR3 is built from 15 residues. The CDR3 DNA follows: TGTGCCAGCAGTTATAGCGGGGGAAGCTCCTACGAGCAGTACTTC. As protein: CASSYSGGSSYEQYF.

The chain employs TRBV13 and TRBJ1-1; D unresolved. CDR1 PRHDT and CDR2 FYEKMQ come from the germline V gene (reference sequence). The CDR3 consists of 14 residues. Trimming stripped 5 bases from V and 2 bases from J, with 12 bases between. CDR3 DNA: TGTGCCAGCAGCGCGCCGGGGAGAAACACTGAAGCTTTCTTT. Its translation is CASSAPGRNTEAFF.

The CDR3 nucleotides read TGTGCCAGCAGCCAGGACCAACAGGGGGCCTATGGCTACACCTTC. It codes for CASSQDQQGAYGYTF. The chain is built from TRBV4-2 and TRBJ1-2, with 9 bases identical to TRBD1. Trimming cost V 3 bases and J 4 bases; bases outside gene matches: 6. In germline, CDR1 is LGHNA, CDR2 YNFKEQ. The CDR3 covers 15 residues.

This chain joins TRBV15 and TRBJ1-1; 7 nucleotides line up with TRBD1. The CDR3 contains 16 residues. The germline V gene encodes CDR1 LNHNV and CDR2 YYDKDF (reference sequence). The V segment lost 0 bases and the J segment 4 bases; nucleotides outside the gene matches: 8. The CDR3 coding sequence is TGTGCCACCAGCAGAGAAGGGGCGACAGGGATCACTGAAGCTTTCTTT. Protein sequence: CATSREGATGITEAFF.

J is TRBJ2-5 and V is TRBV29-1; TRBD1 matches at 9 bases. Trimming cost V 3 bases and J 4 bases; bases outside gene matches: 9. The CDR3 is made up of 15 amino acids. The V gene's germline CDR1 is SQVTM and CDR2 ANQGSEA. Here the CDR3 DNA reads TGCAGCGTTGATCTGGACAGGGGACGTGCAGAGACCCAGTACTTC. This sequence encodes CSVDLDRGRAETQYF.

This sequence joins TRBV12-5 and TRBJ2-1; D is possibly TRBD1 (6 bases). There are 15 residues in the CDR3. The V gene's germline CDR1 is LGHNT and CDR2 FRNRAP. Trimming shortened V by 7 bases and J by 6 bases, and 19 bases separated the two germline ends. CDR3: CASETPGAWSNEQFF. For the CDR3, the DNA is TGTGCTAGTGAAACCCCAGGGGCCTGGAGCAATGAGCAGTTCTTC.

The V call is TRBV7-9, the J call TRBJ1-1; the match to TRBD1 covers 8 bases. J lost 3 bases, V lost 6 bases, and 6 bases had no gene match. The CDR3 is 14 amino acids. Germline V gene data show CDR1 as SEHNR and CDR2 as FQNEAQ (reference sequence). Here the CDR3 reads CASRGRGRDTEAFF. As DNA, the CDR3 is TGTGCCAGCAGGGGCAGGGGGCGTGACACTGAAGCTTTCTTT.

Notes on this clone: A junction boundary mismatches the germline segment, possibly from a read error. The CDR3 region has the DNA TGTGCCTGGAGCACGGGACAGCTCTTGGCTGAGGCCTTC. Its protein product is CAWSTGQLLAEAF. The chain recombines TRBV30 with TRBJ1-2, with 7 bases fitting TRBD1. From germline, CDR1 is GTSNPN and CDR2 SVGIG (reference sequence). The CDR3 covers 13 residues.

The genes are TRBV30 and TRBJ1-4; 10 bases match TRBD1. Trimming removed 5 bases from V and 8 bases from J; junction bases left unmatched: 8. Per the germline V gene, CDR1 is GTSNPN and CDR2 is SVGIG (reference sequence). The CDR3 contains 14 residues. DNA for the CDR3: TGTGCCTGGGGGGCGGGGACAGGGGAAGAAAAACTGTTTTTT. It yields the protein CAWGAGTGEEKLFF.

The rearrangement uses TRBV5-4 and TRBJ1-2; 7 nucleotides agree with TRBD1. V lost 0 bases and J lost 4; bases outside the gene matches: 6. Germline V CDR1 and CDR2: SGHNT, YYREEE (reference sequence). The CDR3 runs to 15 residues. CDR3 protein: CASSLDRGAFYGYTF. The CDR3 DNA reads TGTGCCAGCAGCTTGGACAGGGGTGCGTTCTATGGCTACACCTTC.

This chain joins TRBV4-1 and TRBJ1-2; 7 bases match TRBD1. This CDR3 has 15 amino acids. Germline CDR1 is MGHRA and CDR2 is YSYEKL. J lost 1 base, V lost 0 bases, and 2 bases had no gene match. CDR3 in amino acids: CASSQEGTVNYGYTF. The CDR3 DNA follows: TGCGCCAGCAGCCAAGAAGGGACAGTTAACTATGGCTACACCTTC.